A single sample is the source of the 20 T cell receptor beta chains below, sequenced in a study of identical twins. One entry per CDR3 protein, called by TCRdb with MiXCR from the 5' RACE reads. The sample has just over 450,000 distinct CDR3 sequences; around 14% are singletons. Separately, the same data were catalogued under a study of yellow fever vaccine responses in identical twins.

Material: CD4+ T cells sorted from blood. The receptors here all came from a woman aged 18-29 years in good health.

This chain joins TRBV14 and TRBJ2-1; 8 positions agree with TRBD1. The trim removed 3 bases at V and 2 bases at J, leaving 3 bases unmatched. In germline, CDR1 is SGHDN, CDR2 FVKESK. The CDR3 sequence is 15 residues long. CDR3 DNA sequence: TGTGCCAGCAGCCATAGGACAGGGACCTACAATGAGCAGTTCTTC. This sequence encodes CASSHRTGTYNEQFF.

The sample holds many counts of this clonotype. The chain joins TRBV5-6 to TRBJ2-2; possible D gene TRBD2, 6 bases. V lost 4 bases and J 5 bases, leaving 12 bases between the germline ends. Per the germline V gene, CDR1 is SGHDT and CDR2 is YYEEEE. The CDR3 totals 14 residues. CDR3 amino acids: CASSNGGATGELFF. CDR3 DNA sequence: TGTGCCAGCAGCAACGGAGGGGCAACCGGGGAGCTGTTTTTT.

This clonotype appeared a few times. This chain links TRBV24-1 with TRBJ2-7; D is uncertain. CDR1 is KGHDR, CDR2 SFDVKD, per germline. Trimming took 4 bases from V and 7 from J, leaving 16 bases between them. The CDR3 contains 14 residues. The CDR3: CATSDSPGSGEQYF. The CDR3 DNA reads TGTGCCACCAGTGACAGTCCCGGTTCTGGGGAGCAGTACTTC.

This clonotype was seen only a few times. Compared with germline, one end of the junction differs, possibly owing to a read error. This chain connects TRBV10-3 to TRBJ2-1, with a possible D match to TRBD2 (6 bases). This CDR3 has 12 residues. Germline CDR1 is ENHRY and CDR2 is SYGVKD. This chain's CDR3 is CAISESGGAPDF. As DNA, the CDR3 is TGTGCCATCAGTGAGTCCGGCGGGGCACCGGACTTC.

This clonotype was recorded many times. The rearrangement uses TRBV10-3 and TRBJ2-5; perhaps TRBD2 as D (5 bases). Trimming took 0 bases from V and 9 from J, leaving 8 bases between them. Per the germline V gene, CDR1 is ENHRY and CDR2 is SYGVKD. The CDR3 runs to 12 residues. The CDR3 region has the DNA TGTGCCATCAGTGAGTCGACGCGGGCCCAGTACTTC. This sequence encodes CAISESTRAQYF.

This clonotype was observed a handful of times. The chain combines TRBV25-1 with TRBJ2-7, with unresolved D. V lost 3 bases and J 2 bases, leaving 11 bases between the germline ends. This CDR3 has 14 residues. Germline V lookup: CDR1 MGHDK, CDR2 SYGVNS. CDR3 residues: CASSESGYAYEQYF. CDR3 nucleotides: TGTGCCAGCAGTGAGTCTGGGTACGCCTACGAGCAGTACTTC.

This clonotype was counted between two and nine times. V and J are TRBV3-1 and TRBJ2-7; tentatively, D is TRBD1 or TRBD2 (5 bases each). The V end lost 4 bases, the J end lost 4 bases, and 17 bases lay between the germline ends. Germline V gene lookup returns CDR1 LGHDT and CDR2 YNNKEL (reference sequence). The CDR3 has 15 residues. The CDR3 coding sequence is TGTGCCAGCAGCCGACAGCGGAGCCCCCTTTACGAGCAGTACTTC. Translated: CASSRQRSPLYEQYF.

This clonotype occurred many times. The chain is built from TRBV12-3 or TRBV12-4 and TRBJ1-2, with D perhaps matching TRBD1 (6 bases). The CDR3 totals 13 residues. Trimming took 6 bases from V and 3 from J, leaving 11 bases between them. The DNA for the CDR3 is TGTGCCAGCAGACCTTCAGGGGACTATGGCTACACCTTC. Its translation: CASRPSGDYGYTF.

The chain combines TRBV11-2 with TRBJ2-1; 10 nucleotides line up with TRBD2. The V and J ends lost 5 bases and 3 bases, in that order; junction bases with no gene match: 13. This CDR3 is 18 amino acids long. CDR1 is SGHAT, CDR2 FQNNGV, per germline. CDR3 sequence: CASSPRTSGRSVYNEQFF. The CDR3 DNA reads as TGTGCCAGCAGCCCCCGGACTAGCGGCCGATCCGTCTACAATGAGCAGTTCTTC.

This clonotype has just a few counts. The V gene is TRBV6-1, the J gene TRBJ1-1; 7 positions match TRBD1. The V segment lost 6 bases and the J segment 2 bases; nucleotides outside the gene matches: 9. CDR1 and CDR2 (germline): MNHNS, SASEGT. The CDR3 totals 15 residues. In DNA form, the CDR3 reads TGTGCCAGCAGCAGAAGACAGGGTGGTAACACTGAAGCTTTCTTT. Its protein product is CASSRRQGGNTEAFF.

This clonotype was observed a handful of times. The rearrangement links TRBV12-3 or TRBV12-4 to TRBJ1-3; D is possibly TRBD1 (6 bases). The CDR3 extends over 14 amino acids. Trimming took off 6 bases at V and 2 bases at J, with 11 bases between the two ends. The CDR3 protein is CASSRDRPGNTIYF. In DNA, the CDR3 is TGTGCCAGCAGCCGAGACAGGCCTGGAAACACCATATATTTT.

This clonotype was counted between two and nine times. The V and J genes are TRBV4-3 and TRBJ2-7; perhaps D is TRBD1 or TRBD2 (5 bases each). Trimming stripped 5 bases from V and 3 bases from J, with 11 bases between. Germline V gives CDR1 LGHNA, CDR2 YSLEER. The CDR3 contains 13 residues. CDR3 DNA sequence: TGCGCCAGCAGCGGGACGTTTGGCTACGAGCAGTACTTC. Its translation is CASSGTFGYEQYF.

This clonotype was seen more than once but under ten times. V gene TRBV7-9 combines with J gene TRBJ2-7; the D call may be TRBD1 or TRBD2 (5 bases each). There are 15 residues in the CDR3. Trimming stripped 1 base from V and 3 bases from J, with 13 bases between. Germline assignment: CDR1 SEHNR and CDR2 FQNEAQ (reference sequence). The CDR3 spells CASSLGSGRHYEQYF. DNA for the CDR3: TGTGCCAGCAGCTTAGGGTCGGGACGACACTACGAGCAGTACTTC.

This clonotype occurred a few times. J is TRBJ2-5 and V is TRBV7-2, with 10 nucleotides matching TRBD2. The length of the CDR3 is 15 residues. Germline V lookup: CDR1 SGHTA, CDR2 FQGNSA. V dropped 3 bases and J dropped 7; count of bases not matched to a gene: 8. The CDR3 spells CASSFEGLALATQYF. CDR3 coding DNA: TGTGCCAGCAGCTTTGAGGGACTAGCGTTGGCGACCCAGTACTTC. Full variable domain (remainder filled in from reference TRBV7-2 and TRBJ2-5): GAGVSQSPSNKVTEKGKDVELRCDPISGHTALYWYRQSLGQGLEFLIYFQGNSAPDKSGLPSDRFSAERTGGSVSTLTIQRTQQEDSAVYLCASSFEGLALATQYFGPGTRLLVL.

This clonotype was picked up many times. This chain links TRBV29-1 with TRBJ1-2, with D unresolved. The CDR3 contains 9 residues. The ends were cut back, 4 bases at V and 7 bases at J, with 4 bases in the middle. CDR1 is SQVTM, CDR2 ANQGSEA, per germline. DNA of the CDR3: TGCAGCGTTGGAGGTGGCTACACCTTC. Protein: CSVGGGYTF.

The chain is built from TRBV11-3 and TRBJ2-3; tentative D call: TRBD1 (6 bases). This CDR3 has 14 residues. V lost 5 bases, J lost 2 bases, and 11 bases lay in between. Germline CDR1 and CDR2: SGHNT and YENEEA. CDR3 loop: CASSPGHHTDTQYF. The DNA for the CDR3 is TGTGCCAGCAGCCCGGGACACCACACAGATACGCAGTATTTT.

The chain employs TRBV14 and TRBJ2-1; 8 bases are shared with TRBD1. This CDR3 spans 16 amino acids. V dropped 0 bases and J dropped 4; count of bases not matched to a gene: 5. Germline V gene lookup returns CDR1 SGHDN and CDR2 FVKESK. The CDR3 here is CASSQDWQGAYNEQFF. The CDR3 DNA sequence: TGTGCCAGCAGCCAAGATTGGCAGGGGGCATACAATGAGCAGTTCTTC.

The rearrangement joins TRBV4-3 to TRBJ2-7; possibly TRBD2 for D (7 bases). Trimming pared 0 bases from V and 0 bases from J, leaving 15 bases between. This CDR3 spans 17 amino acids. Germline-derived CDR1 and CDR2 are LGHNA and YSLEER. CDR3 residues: CASSQEGRGTSSYEQYF. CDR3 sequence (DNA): TGCGCCAGCAGCCAAGAGGGGCGGGGGACATCCTCCTACGAGCAGTACTTC.

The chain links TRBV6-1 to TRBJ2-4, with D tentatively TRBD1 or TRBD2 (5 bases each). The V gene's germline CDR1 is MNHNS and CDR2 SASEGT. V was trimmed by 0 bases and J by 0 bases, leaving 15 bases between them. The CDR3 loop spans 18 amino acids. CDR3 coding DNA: TGTGCCAGCAGTGAAGCGATCCGAAGGGACCTAGCCAAAAACATTCAGTACTTC. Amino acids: CASSEAIRRDLAKNIQYF.

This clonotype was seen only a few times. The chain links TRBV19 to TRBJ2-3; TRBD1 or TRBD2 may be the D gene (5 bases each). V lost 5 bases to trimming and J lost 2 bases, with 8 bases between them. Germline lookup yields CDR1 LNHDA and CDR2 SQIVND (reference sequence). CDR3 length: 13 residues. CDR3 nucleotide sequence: TGTGCCAGTAGTCGGGGACCCACAGATACGCAGTATTTT. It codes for CASSRGPTDTQYF.